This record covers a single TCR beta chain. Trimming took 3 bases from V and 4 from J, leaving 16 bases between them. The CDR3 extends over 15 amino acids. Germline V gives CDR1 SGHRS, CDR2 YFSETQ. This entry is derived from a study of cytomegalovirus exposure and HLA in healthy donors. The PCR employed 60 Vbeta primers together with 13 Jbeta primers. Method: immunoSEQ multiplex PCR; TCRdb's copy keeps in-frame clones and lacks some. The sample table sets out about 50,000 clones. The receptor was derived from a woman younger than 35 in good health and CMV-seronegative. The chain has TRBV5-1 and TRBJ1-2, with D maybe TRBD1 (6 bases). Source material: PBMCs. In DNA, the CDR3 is TGCGCCAGCAGCTCCTTACGGGGGGACACCTATGGCTACACCTTC. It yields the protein CASSSLRGDTYGYTF.